One sample yielded the 25 T cell receptor beta chains listed below, sequenced in a study of cytomegalovirus exposure and HLA in healthy donors. Vbeta (60) and Jbeta (13) primers were used in the PCR. Libraries were prepared by immunoSEQ multiplex PCR; TCRdb keeps only in-frame clonotypes and omits some of them. This table holds around 120,000 clones. Sequenced sample: PBMCs. These receptors were taken from a man aged 18 to 35 in good health and CMV-seronegative.

This chain joins TRBV19 and TRBJ1-3; TRBD1 might be the D (5 bases). This CDR3 has 14 residues. Germline values: CDR1 LNHDA, CDR2 SQIVND (reference sequence). V was pared by 11 bases and J by 0 bases, with 14 bases between. Here the CDR3 DNA reads TGTGCCGCGGGGAAGACAGACTCTGGAAACACCATATATTTT. This codes for CAAGKTDSGNTIYF.

CDR3 DNA sequence: TGTGCCAGCAGCCCCCGGGGTCGAGACATTCAGTACTTC. Translation gives CASSPRGRDIQYF. The chain carries TRBV7-9 and TRBJ2-4; tentatively, D is TRBD2 (5 bases). Germline lookup yields CDR1 SEHNR and CDR2 FQNEAQ (reference sequence). The length of the CDR3 is 13 residues. V lost 5 bases and J lost 8, with 13 bases in between.

The chain links TRBV27 to TRBJ2-7, with TRBD2 as a possible D gene (7 bases). CDR3 size: 15 residues. CDR1 is MNHEY, CDR2 SMNVEV, per germline (reference sequence). V was shortened by 0 bases and J by 3 bases, with 12 bases between the two germline ends. This chain's CDR3 is CASSLSKGGGYEQYF. The CDR3 DNA follows: TGTGCCAGCAGTTTATCGAAAGGGGGGGGCTACGAGCAGTACTTC.

The V gene is TRBV29-1, the J gene TRBJ2-5; D possibly corresponds to TRBD1 (5 bases). Trimming took off 1 base at V and 10 bases at J, with 10 bases between the two ends. Germline V lookup: CDR1 SQVTM, CDR2 ANQGSEA. The CDR3 totals 11 residues. CDR3 loop: CSVEVGQGQYF. The CDR3 region has the DNA TGCAGCGTTGAAGTTGGGCAGGGCCAGTACTTC.

The chain employs TRBV13 and TRBJ1-1; 7 bases are a match to TRBD1. The CDR3 is 15 amino acids. The germline V gene encodes CDR1 PRHDT and CDR2 FYEKMQ (reference sequence). The V and J ends lost 4 bases and 0 bases, in that order; junction bases with no gene match: 5. CDR3 amino acids: CASSYNRGMNTEAFF. The CDR3 DNA reads TGTGCCAGCAGCTATAACAGGGGAATGAACACTGAAGCTTTCTTT.

The V gene is TRBV5-6, the J gene TRBJ2-5; 11 nucleotides agree with TRBD1. Germline V gives CDR1 SGHDT, CDR2 YYEEEE. After removal of 2 bases from V and 13 bases from J, the junction contained 16 bases not matched to a gene. The CDR3 is made up of 16 amino acids. CDR3 sequence: CASSFNPLGTGGGRYF. The CDR3 nucleotides are TGTGCCAGCAGCTTTAATCCCCTCGGGACAGGGGGGGGTCGGTACTTC. Using reference TRBV5-6 and TRBJ2-5 for the parts outside the CDR3, the full variable domain is DAGVTQSPTHLIKTRGQQVTLRCSPKSGHDTVSWYQQALGQGPQFIFQYYEEEERQRGNFPDRFSGHQFPNYSSELNVNALLLGDSALYLCASSFNPLGTGGGRYFGPGTRLLVL.

V and J are TRBV7-6 and TRBJ1-5; maybe TRBD1 (5 bases). V lost 5 bases, J lost 7 bases, and 15 bases lay in between. This CDR3 has 14 amino acids. The V gene's germline CDR1 is SGHVS and CDR2 FNYEAQ. The CDR3 loop is CASSLGRGLQPQHF. DNA of the CDR3: TGTGCCAGCAGCCTAGGGCGGGGACTCCAGCCCCAGCATTTT. The full variable domain, with the rest looked up from reference TRBV7-6 and TRBJ1-5, is GAGVSQSPRYKVTKRGQDVALRCDPISGHVSLYWYRQALGQGPEFLTYFNYEAQQDKSGLPNDRFSAERPEGSISTLTIQRTEQRDSAMYRCASSLGRGLQPQHFGDGTRLSIL.

This chain links TRBV7-2 with TRBJ2-3; 8 bases fit TRBD2. Trimming cost V 2 bases and J 5 bases; bases outside gene matches: 3. The CDR3 has 14 residues. Germline V lookup: CDR1 SGHTA, CDR2 FQGNSA. CDR3 bases: TGTGCCAGCAGCTTACAAACTAGCGGAGATACGCAGTATTTT. It codes for CASSLQTSGDTQYF.

This chain joins TRBV2 and TRBJ1-1; TRBD1 aligns across 10 bases. Per germline, CDR1 SNHLY and CDR2 FYNNEI. Germline trimming cut 10 bases from V and 3 bases from J; bases unmatched to any gene: 11. This CDR3 has 15 amino acids. CDR3 loop: CAILWAGQGDTEAFF. The CDR3 DNA follows: TGTGCCATCCTTTGGGCCGGACAGGGGGACACTGAAGCTTTCTTT.

The V gene is TRBV28, the J gene TRBJ2-5, with no clear D. With the DNA end fitting TRBJ2-7 better, the J assignment may be wrong. CDR1 is MDHEN and CDR2 is SYDVKM in the germline V gene. The CDR3 spans 12 residues. CDR3 in DNA: TGTGCCAGCAGCGAATTCTACTACGAGCAGTACTTC. This translates into CASSEFYYEQYF.

The V call is TRBV2, the J call TRBJ1-5; D possibly corresponds to TRBD1 (6 bases). V lost 4 bases to trimming and J lost 2 bases, with 12 bases between them. Per the germline V gene, CDR1 is SNHLY and CDR2 is FYNNEI. The CDR3 runs to 15 residues. CDR3 DNA sequence: TGTGCCAGCAGTGGTGGCCACAGGGGCAATCAGCCCCAGCATTTT. Translated, it gives CASSGGHRGNQPQHF.

The J gene is TRBJ2-1, the V gene TRBV7-9; TRBD1 aligns across 8 bases. The CDR3 is made up of 17 amino acids. Trimming cost V 5 bases and J 8 bases; bases outside gene matches: 17. Germline V gives CDR1 SEHNR, CDR2 FQNEAQ (reference sequence). CDR3 in amino acids: CASSSRQGHDGRDEQFF. CDR3 nucleotides: TGTGCCAGCAGCAGTCGACAGGGGCATGATGGTCGGGATGAGCAGTTCTTC.

V is TRBV27 and J is TRBJ2-3, with 7 positions matching TRBD2. Germline CDR1 MNHEY, CDR2 SMNVEV (reference sequence). The V segment lost 5 bases and the J segment 1 base; nucleotides outside the gene matches: 3. CDR3 length equals 14 residues. CDR3 in DNA: TGTGCCAGCAGTCCGCTAGCGGGCACAGATACGCAGTATTTT. Amino acid sequence: CASSPLAGTDTQYF.

V usage is TRBV7-6 and J usage is TRBJ2-3; possibly TRBD2 for D (5 bases). Trimming stripped 5 bases from V and 6 bases from J, with 6 bases between. The CDR3 has 11 residues. Per the germline V gene, CDR1 is SGHVS and CDR2 is FNYEAQ. The CDR3 protein is CASSRGDTQYF. CDR3 sequence (DNA): TGTGCCAGCAGCCGCGGGGATACGCAGTATTTT.

The rearrangement links TRBV5-1 to TRBJ2-3; D call uncertain. Germline V gene sequence: CDR1 SGHRS, CDR2 YFSETQ. The CDR3 runs to 11 residues. V was shortened by 3 bases and J by 5 bases, with 4 bases between the two germline ends. CDR3 DNA sequence: TGCGCCAGCAGCTCGGGAGATACGCAGTATTTT. As protein: CASSSGDTQYF.

The chain carries TRBV19 and TRBJ2-2; 7 bases line up with TRBD2. Looked up from germline, CDR1 is LNHDA and CDR2 is SQIVND (reference sequence). V dropped 3 bases and J dropped 8; count of bases not matched to a gene: 0. The CDR3 has 12 residues. The chain's CDR3 is CASSIGRGELFF. As DNA, the CDR3 is TGTGCCAGTAGTATCGGGAGGGGGGAGCTGTTTTTT.

The chain has TRBV27 and TRBJ1-1; D not resolved. The CDR3 extends over 15 amino acids. Trimming pared 5 bases from V and 1 base from J, leaving 14 bases between. Germline V lookup: CDR1 MNHEY, CDR2 SMNVEV (reference sequence). CDR3 protein: CASSPGWHRNTEAFF. CDR3 sequence (DNA): TGTGCCAGCAGTCCAGGATGGCACCGGAACACTGAAGCTTTCTTT.

The V and J genes are TRBV10-2 and TRBJ2-7; 8 bases are shared with TRBD2. With V trimmed by 6 bases and J by 1 base, 11 bases remained unmatched. Per the germline V gene, CDR1 is WSHSY and CDR2 is SAAADI. This CDR3 is 16 amino acids long. The CDR3 nucleotides are TGCGCCAGCAGCCTAAGAGGAGCGGGAGCTTCCTACGAGCAGTACTTC. Its protein is CASSLRGAGASYEQYF.

CDR3 loop: CASSVDMNTEAFF. In DNA, the CDR3 is TGTGCCAGCAGCGTTGACATGAACACTGAAGCTTTCTTT. The rearrangement links TRBV6-4 to TRBJ1-1; no clear D. CDR3 length equals 13 residues. Trimming removed 6 bases at V and 0 bases at J, with 8 bases between. From germline, CDR1 is MRHNA and CDR2 SNTAGT.

The CDR3 DNA reads TGTGCCAGCTCACCACCGTCGAATAGTCACACAGATACGCAGTATTTT. Translation: CASSPPSNSHTDTQYF. The chain employs TRBV18 and TRBJ2-3; no firm D call. V was pared by 0 bases and J by 2 bases, with 12 bases between. Germline V gives CDR1 KGHSH, CDR2 LQKENI. This CDR3 has 16 residues.

The V gene is TRBV18, the J gene TRBJ1-1, with D maybe TRBD1 (5 bases). Trimming cost V 3 bases and J 7 bases, with 9 bases left between them. Germline V gives CDR1 KGHSH, CDR2 LQKENI. This CDR3 has 12 amino acids. The CDR3 protein is CASSPDTVEAFF. As DNA, the CDR3 is TGTGCCAGCTCACCGGACACGGTTGAAGCTTTCTTT.

V usage is TRBV6-6 and J usage is TRBJ2-1; 10 bases fit TRBD1. The CDR3 is made up of 16 amino acids. Germline V CDR1 and CDR2: MNHNY, SVGAGI (reference sequence). V gave up 2 bases and J gave up 3 bases; unmatched junction bases: 4. The CDR3, as DNA: TGTGCCAGCAGTTACCCGACAGGGGGCGGCTACAATGAGCAGTTCTTC. As protein: CASSYPTGGGYNEQFF.

The chain joins TRBV11-3 to TRBJ2-5, with a weak D call TRBD2 (6 bases). The CDR3 consists of 14 residues. The V and J ends lost 5 bases and 1 base respectively, with 11 bases between them. Germline V gene lookup returns CDR1 SGHNT and CDR2 YENEEA. In DNA form, the CDR3 reads TGTGCCAGCAGCCCGGGACTGATCCAAGAGACCCAGTACTTC. Translating it yields CASSPGLIQETQYF. The full variable domain, with the rest looked up from reference TRBV11-3 and TRBJ2-5, is EAGVVQSPRYKIIEKKQPVAFWCNPISGHNTLYWYLQNLGQGPELLIRYENEEAVDDSQLPKDRFSAERLKGVDSTLKIQPAELGDSAVYLCASSPGLIQETQYFGPGTRLLVL.

Regarding this clone: Other DNA variants within this sample encode the same CDR3. The chain recombines TRBV7-6 with TRBJ2-7, with D unresolved. Per germline, CDR1 SGHVS and CDR2 FNYEAQ. Trimming cost V 0 bases and J 2 bases, with 5 bases left between them. The CDR3 is made up of 13 amino acids. The chain's CDR3 is CASSLAATYEQYF. The CDR3, as DNA: TGTGCCAGCAGCTTAGCTGCTACCTACGAGCAGTACTTC.

This rearrangement joins TRBV15 to TRBJ2-5; a weak D match, TRBD2 (6 bases). The end of the DNA is better explained by TRBJ2-7, so the J call may be wrong. CDR3 size: 16 residues. Germline V lookup: CDR1 LNHNV, CDR2 YYDKDF (reference sequence). The CDR3 DNA is TGTGCCACCAGCAGAGTGGTAGGTAGCGGAACTTACGAGCAGTACTTC. Protein product: CATSRVVGSGTYEQYF.